This TCR beta chain was captured in a study of identical twins. Donors were all healthy Caucasians. Each CDR3 protein is one row after TCRdb ran MiXCR on the 5' RACE reads. The sample records over 550,000 distinct CDR3 sequences, less than 9% being singletons. The CDR3 covers 19 residues. The ends lost 1 base at V and 2 bases at J; junction bases unmatched: 13. Germline values: CDR1 KGHSH, CDR2 LQKENI. The sample was also reused in another study, on yellow fever vaccine responses in identical twins.

The source material was PBMCs. The chain uses TRBV18 and TRBJ2-3; 9 bases align to TRBD2. The clonotype originates from a woman in her late teens or twenties in good health. DNA for the CDR3: TGTGCCAGCTCACCACTTGTGGCTAGCGGGACTGGAAACACAGATACGCAGTATTTT. This codes for CASSPLVASGTGNTDTQYF.